This T cell receptor (beta chain) originates from a study of T cells in Graves' hyperthyroidism and ophthalmopathy. This clonotype was seen repeatedly, ten times or more. The investigators amplified TCR beta CDR3 regions from RNA transcripts. HTBI primers were employed in a first-round RT-PCR of the TCR CDR3. MiXCR, run by TCRdb on the multiplex PCR reads, gives a single entry per CDR3 protein. The sample gives around 450,000 distinct CDR3 sequences, roughly 13% of which show up once; approximately 5.3% is in the top ten. Uncontrolled infections, other autoimmune diseases, pregnancy or lactation led to exclusion of patients. The PBMCs studied were ones that came from about 9.9 ml fresh peripheral blood. There are 14 residues in the CDR3. The germline V and J ends were trimmed by 8 bases and 5 bases, with 19 bases remaining between them. The germline V gene encodes CDR1 SGHRS and CDR2 YFSETQ.

This clonotype was obtained from a woman younger than 35 with Graves' hyperthyroidism. The chain combines TRBV5-1 with TRBJ1-1, with a possible D match to TRBD1 (5 bases). Sample: blood. CDR3 amino acids: CASRGHPDGTEAFF. For the CDR3, the DNA is TGCGCCAGTCGTGGACACCCCGATGGGACTGAAGCTTTCTTT. The full variable domain, completed using reference TRBV5-1 and TRBJ1-1, is KAGVTQTPRYLIKTRGQQVTLSCSPISGHRSVSWYQQTPGQGLQFLFEYFSETQRNKGNFPGRFSGRQFSNSRSEMNVSTLELGDSALYLCASRGHPDGTEAFFGQGTRLTVV.